The 20 T cell receptor beta chains in this list originate from one sample, sequenced in a study of CD8 T cells in Susac syndrome. When the RNA was reverse transcribed, random hexamers were used with an input of roughly 0.45 to 1 ug. TCRdb recomputed calls from the immunoSEQ multiplex PCR reads with MiXCR, one row per CDR3 protein. In the table there are 100,000 to 150,000 distinct CDR3 sequences, over 75% of which are singletons. The sequenced sample was CD8+ T cells from PBMCs. These receptors were taken from a human donor with multiple sclerosis.

This clonotype was counted a single time. The chain employs TRBV24-1 and TRBJ2-1, with TRBD2 matching 7 bases. The germline V gene encodes CDR1 KGHDR and CDR2 SFDVKD. The CDR3 length is 16 residues. V gave up 0 bases and J gave up 7 bases; unmatched junction bases: 8. The CDR3 protein is CATSDLPAGDGNEQFF. CDR3 nucleotides: TGTGCCACCAGTGATTTGCCGGCGGGAGATGGGAATGAGCAGTTCTTC.

V is TRBV13 and J is TRBJ2-1, with TRBD1 as a possible D gene (6 bases). Germline V lookup: CDR1 PRHDT, CDR2 FYEKMQ (reference sequence). CDR3 length equals 19 residues. V shed 4 bases and J shed 8 bases, with 30 bases lying between them. CDR3 bases: TGTGCCAGCAGCTCGGTGACAGGACGAGTGCCCCAAGGGGCCGATGAGCAGTTCTTC. Its translation: CASSSVTGRVPQGADEQFF.

The rearrangement uses TRBV12-3 or TRBV12-4 and TRBJ2-1, with TRBD2 as a possible D gene (5 bases). Trimming left V 4 bases short and J 3 bases short, with 10 bases between. This CDR3 comprises 14 residues. CDR3 loop: CASSSLADYNEQFF. CDR3 in DNA: TGTGCCAGCAGTTCGCTAGCAGACTACAATGAGCAGTTCTTC.

This rearrangement joins TRBV2 to TRBJ1-1; tentative D call: TRBD1 (5 bases). In germline, CDR1 is SNHLY, CDR2 FYNNEI. Trimming left V 3 bases short and J 5 bases short, with 13 bases between. The length of the CDR3 is 14 residues. The CDR3 sequence is CASSDWGINTEAFF. The CDR3 nucleotides are TGTGCCAGCAGTGACTGGGGGATTAATACTGAAGCTTTCTTT.

The rearrangement uses TRBV5-1 and TRBJ2-1; TRBD1 matches at 9 bases. Germline loops: CDR1 SGHRS, CDR2 YFSETQ. This CDR3 is built from 15 residues. After removal of 0 bases from V and 9 bases from J, the junction contained 7 bases not matched to a gene. The CDR3 spells CASSLAGTGSPEQFF. Written as DNA, the CDR3 is TGCGCCAGCAGCTTGGCAGGGACAGGGTCCCCTGAGCAGTTCTTC.

The J gene is TRBJ2-1, the V gene TRBV6-2 or TRBV6-3; TRBD2 agrees at 10 bases. The trim removed 8 bases at V and 4 bases at J, leaving 5 bases unmatched. In germline, CDR1 is MNHEY, CDR2 SVGEGT. The CDR3 spans 14 residues. CDR3 in DNA: TGTGCCAGCCAGGGGACTAGCGAATACAATGAGCAGTTCTTC. This codes for CASQGTSEYNEQFF.

The CDR3: CASSYSNRVTGSGEQYF. CDR3 nucleotide sequence: TGTGCCAGCAGTTACTCGAATCGTGTGACAGGGAGCGGCGAGCAGTACTTC. The chain combines TRBV6-5 with TRBJ2-7, with 7 nucleotides matching TRBD1. The CDR3 has 17 amino acids. The germline CDR1 and CDR2 sequences are MNHEY and SVGAGI. V trimming: 0 bases; J trimming: 6 bases; junction bases outside the gene matches: 14.

V and J are TRBV2 and TRBJ2-5, with 7 bases aligning to TRBD1. The J segment lost 1 base and the V segment lost 5 bases, leaving 4 bases of the junction unmatched. Germline V gene lookup returns CDR1 SNHLY and CDR2 FYNNEI. The CDR3 is 14 residues long. Written as DNA, the CDR3 is TGTGCCAGCAGTCCGACAGGGTCCCAAGAGACCCAGTACTTC. It yields the protein CASSPTGSQETQYF.

The chain recombines TRBV20-1 with TRBJ2-1; 8 bases agree with TRBD2. This CDR3 has 15 amino acids. V shed 0 bases, J shed 4 bases, and the junction held 5 bases outside the gene matches. Germline-derived CDR1 and CDR2 are DFQATT and SNEGSKA (reference sequence). The CDR3 DNA reads as TGCAGTGCTAGAGATCGGCGGGGGGATTACAATGAGCAGTTCTTC. As protein: CSARDRRGDYNEQFF.

The CDR3 nucleotides are TGCGCCAGCAGCCAAGATATGACCGGGGAGCTGTTTTTT. Its protein product is CASSQDMTGELFF. V usage is TRBV4-1 and J usage is TRBJ2-2; no clear D gene. The V and J ends lost 0 bases and 5 bases respectively, with 4 bases between them. CDR3 length: 13 amino acids. Germline V gives CDR1 MGHRA, CDR2 YSYEKL.

The J gene is TRBJ1-2, the V gene TRBV27; D call uncertain. CDR1 is MNHEY, CDR2 SMNVEV, per germline (reference sequence). The V gene lost 3 bases and the J gene lost 8 bases, with 22 bases spanning the gap. CDR3 length: 16 residues. For the CDR3, the DNA is TGTGCCAGCAGTTTGGTCTCGACCCTAGGGCCGCGGGGCTACACCTTC. Translated: CASSLVSTLGPRGYTF.

V gene TRBV11-2 combines with J gene TRBJ1-6; D is unresolved. Trimming left V 5 bases short and J 4 bases short, with 24 bases between. The CDR3 totals 19 residues. Germline CDR1 reads SGHAT; CDR2 reads FQNNGV. The CDR3 spells CASSPTPRVGPPYNSPLHF. Here the CDR3 DNA reads TGTGCCAGCAGCCCCACCCCGAGGGTGGGCCCGCCATATAATTCACCCCTCCACTTT.

The chain's CDR3 is CASSRHSDRPLHNEQFF. The DNA of the CDR3 is TGTGCCAGCAGCCGACATTCGGACAGGCCCCTTCACAATGAGCAGTTCTTC. The chain joins TRBV7-9 to TRBJ2-1; 7 bases agree with TRBD1. The CDR3 spans 17 residues. V lost 5 bases to trimming and J lost 5 bases; unmatched junction nucleotides: 15. Germline lookup yields CDR1 SEHNR and CDR2 FQNEAQ (reference sequence).

V is TRBV19 and J is TRBJ1-3; D is uncertain. The V gene lost 9 bases and the J gene lost 3 bases, with 12 bases spanning the gap. The CDR3 covers 13 residues. Germline V gene lookup returns CDR1 LNHDA and CDR2 SQIVND (reference sequence). Written as DNA, the CDR3 is TGTGCCAGCGCCTCCCTCTTTGGAAACACCATATATTTT. The encoded protein is CASASLFGNTIYF. Complete variable domain (other parts from reference TRBV19 and TRBJ1-3): DGGITQSPKYLFRKEGQNVTLSCEQNLNHDAMYWYRQDPGQGLRLIYYSQIVNDFQKGDIAEGYSVSREKKESFPLTVTSAQKNPTAFYLCASASLFGNTIYFGEGSWLTVV.

This chain uses TRBV5-6 with TRBJ2-3; 8 bases map to TRBD2. Losses at the gene ends were 0 bases for V and 1 base for J; bases not matched to a gene: 7. CDR1 is SGHDT and CDR2 is YYEEEE in the germline V gene. The CDR3 sequence is 17 residues long. The CDR3 region is CASSLDEAGDGTDTQYF. CDR3 DNA sequence: TGTGCCAGCAGCTTGGATGAAGCGGGAGACGGCACAGATACGCAGTATTTT.

This chain joins TRBV28 and TRBJ1-1, with TRBD1 as a possible D gene (6 bases). Trimming shortened V by 5 bases and J by 1 base, and 11 bases separated the two germline ends. The CDR3 totals 14 residues. The V gene's germline CDR1 is MDHEN and CDR2 SYDVKM. The CDR3: CASSTMTGNTEAFF. CDR3 DNA sequence: TGTGCCAGCAGTACAATGACAGGGAACACTGAAGCTTTCTTT.

The chain employs TRBV4-1 and TRBJ1-1; 7 positions match TRBD1. This CDR3 contains 14 residues. CDR1 and CDR2 (germline): MGHRA, YSYEKL. V shed 4 bases, J shed 5 bases, and the junction held 7 bases outside the gene matches. The CDR3 nucleotides read TGCGCCAGCAGCCTTGACAGGGTATTAACTGAAGCTTTCTTT. Translation gives CASSLDRVLTEAFF.

The rearrangement links TRBV7-8 to TRBJ1-1; 8 bases match TRBD1. Trimming cost V 5 bases and J 6 bases; bases outside gene matches: 14. The germline gives CDR1 SGHVS, CDR2 FQNEAQ. This CDR3 spans 16 amino acids. In nucleotides, the CDR3 is TGTGCCAGCAGCCCACCTTTCCGGCGACAGGGGCCTGAAGCTTTCTTT. Translated: CASSPPFRRQGPEAFF.

The rearrangement links TRBV7-9 to TRBJ1-4; TRBD1 aligns across 7 bases. The germline gives CDR1 SEHNR, CDR2 FQNEAQ (reference sequence). The CDR3 length is 14 residues. The trim removed 8 bases at V and 4 bases at J, leaving 7 bases unmatched. In nucleotides, the CDR3 is TGTGCCAGCTACGGGACAGAAGATAATGAAAAACTGTTTTTT. It translates to CASYGTEDNEKLFF.

This sequence joins TRBV7-9 and TRBJ1-1, with 8 bases lining up with TRBD1. V gave up 0 bases and J gave up 5 bases; unmatched junction bases: 5. The germline CDR1 and CDR2 sequences are SEHNR and FQNEAQ (reference sequence). The CDR3 is 15 amino acids. The CDR3 DNA reads TGTGCCAGCAGCTTAGCCCCGGACAGGGATACTGAAGCTTTCTTT. Protein: CASSLAPDRDTEAFF.